The 11 T cell receptor beta chains below come from one sample, sequenced in a study of shared clonotypes between healthy human individuals. TCRdb's copy holds only in-frame clones and misses some; the assay was immunoSEQ multiplex PCR. The data contain some 2,500,000 clones, roughly 93% of them seen just once; the ten biggest clones take up about 0.34%. Sequencing used naive CD4+ T cells from PBMCs. Sample subset: CD45RA+ positively selected. These receptor sequences come from a man between 18 and 29 years old in good health. Some clones in this sample may be carry-over from other donors' samples.

The rearrangement links TRBV19 to TRBJ1-5; TRBD1 is a possible D gene (5 bases). Germline V CDR1 and CDR2: LNHDA, SQIVND (reference sequence). There are 15 residues in the CDR3. Trimming removed 5 bases at V and 5 bases at J, with 16 bases between. The CDR3 spells CASSPIRDLYQPQHF. The CDR3, as DNA: TGTGCCAGTAGTCCCATCCGGGACCTGTATCAGCCCCAGCATTTT. Full variable domain (remainder filled in from reference TRBV19 and TRBJ1-5): DGGITQSPKYLFRKEGQNVTLSCEQNLNHDAMYWYRQDPGQGLRLIYYSQIVNDFQKGDIAEGYSVSREKKESFPLTVTSAQKNPTAFYLCASSPIRDLYQPQHFGDGTRLSIL.

The chain carries TRBV4-1 and TRBJ1-4; perhaps TRBD1 as D (6 bases). The V gene's germline CDR1 is MGHRA and CDR2 YSYEKL. The CDR3 length is 15 residues. The ends were cut back, 0 bases at V and 13 bases at J, with 18 bases in the middle. Here the CDR3 DNA reads TGCGCCAGCAGCCAAGATGGGACAAGCCACATTCCACTGTTTTTT. Protein: CASSQDGTSHIPLFF.

The chain is built from TRBV28 and TRBJ1-5, with TRBD1 matching 8 bases. CDR1 is MDHEN and CDR2 is SYDVKM in the germline V gene. V lost 5 bases to trimming and J lost 6 bases; unmatched junction nucleotides: 15. The CDR3 is 17 residues long. The CDR3 sequence: CASSNTGQVVFGQPQHF. The CDR3 bases are TGTGCCAGCAGTAATACGGGACAGGTAGTTTTCGGTCAGCCCCAGCATTTT. The full variable domain, with the rest looked up from reference TRBV28 and TRBJ1-5, is DVKVTQSSRYLVKRTGEKVFLECVQDMDHENMFWYRQDPGLGLRLIYFSYDVKMKEKGDIPEGYSVSREKKERFSLILESASTNQTSMYLCASSNTGQVVFGQPQHFGDGTRLSIL.

With respect to this clone: Other DNA sequences in this specimen translate into the identical CDR3. The V gene is TRBV5-1, the J gene TRBJ2-1, with D tentatively TRBD1 (6 bases). Germline V CDR1 and CDR2: SGHRS, YFSETQ. Trimming pared 0 bases from V and 3 bases from J, leaving 10 bases between. The CDR3 covers 15 residues. CDR3 in amino acids: CASSLGQGSYNEQFF. CDR3 bases: TGCGCCAGCAGCTTGGGGCAGGGGAGCTACAATGAGCAGTTCTTC.

This sequence joins TRBV28 and TRBJ1-1, with D possibly TRBD1 on 5 matching bases. This CDR3 is 16 amino acids long. Looked up from germline, CDR1 is MDHEN and CDR2 is SYDVKM. V was pared by 4 bases and J by 5 bases, with 20 bases between. Here the CDR3 DNA reads TGTGCCAGCAGTTCCTATCTTGGGGGAGGGCAAACTGAAGCTTTCTTT. It is translated as CASSSYLGGGQTEAFF.

The rearrangement uses TRBV21-1 and TRBJ1-2. TRBV21-1 has pseudogene status. The CDR3 contains 13 residues. This chain's CDR3 is CAMRAPCRCSYTF. CDR3 in DNA: TGTGCCATGCGTGCCCCGTGCCGATGTAGCTACACCTTC.

The chain links TRBV7-9 to TRBJ2-1; a possible D gene is TRBD1 (6 bases). Trimming took off 5 bases at V and 8 bases at J, with 22 bases between the two ends. The CDR3 runs 16 residues. CDR1 is SEHNR and CDR2 is FQNEAQ in the germline V gene (reference sequence). The CDR3, as DNA: TGTGCCAGCAGCCCCCGTGGGGGCACCCTGGGGGATGAGCAGTTCTTC. It codes for CASSPRGGTLGDEQFF.

The CDR3 sequence is CASSQDRPFSSYNEQFF. CDR3 DNA: TGCGCCAGCAGCCAAGATAGGCCCTTCAGCTCCTACAATGAGCAGTTCTTC. This rearrangement joins TRBV4-1 to TRBJ2-1; no reliable D call. Germline V gene data show CDR1 as MGHRA and CDR2 as YSYEKL. The CDR3 runs 17 residues. V dropped 0 bases and J dropped 0 bases, with 12 bases sitting between them.

This clone has just one count. The CDR3, as DNA: TGTGCCAGCAGTCCCGGGGGTACAACTAATGAAAAACTGTTTTTT. Translation gives CASSPGGTTNEKLFF. The chain is built from TRBV2 and TRBJ1-4; the D gene is possibly TRBD1 (5 bases). This CDR3 is built from 15 residues. Trimming left V 5 bases short and J 0 bases short, with 10 bases between. The germline V gene encodes CDR1 SNHLY and CDR2 FYNNEI.

This chain uses TRBV2 with TRBJ2-7; 10 bases align to TRBD1. There are 15 residues in the CDR3. After removal of 10 bases from V and 4 bases from J, the junction contained 13 bases not matched to a gene. Looked up from germline, CDR1 is SNHLY and CDR2 is FYNNEI. The CDR3 region is CATTSMTGGKYEQYF. The DNA for the CDR3 is TGTGCCACCACCTCAATGACAGGGGGCAAGTACGAGCAGTACTTC.

The chain links TRBV9 to TRBJ1-3; possible D gene TRBD1, 5 bases. V was clipped by 4 bases and J by 3 bases, with 17 bases between them. CDR1 is SGDLS, CDR2 YYNGEE, per germline. This CDR3 comprises 16 residues. CDR3 sequence reads: CASSPQGQNLGNTIYF. The CDR3, as DNA: TGTGCCAGCAGCCCCCAGGGTCAGAACCTTGGAAACACCATATATTTT.